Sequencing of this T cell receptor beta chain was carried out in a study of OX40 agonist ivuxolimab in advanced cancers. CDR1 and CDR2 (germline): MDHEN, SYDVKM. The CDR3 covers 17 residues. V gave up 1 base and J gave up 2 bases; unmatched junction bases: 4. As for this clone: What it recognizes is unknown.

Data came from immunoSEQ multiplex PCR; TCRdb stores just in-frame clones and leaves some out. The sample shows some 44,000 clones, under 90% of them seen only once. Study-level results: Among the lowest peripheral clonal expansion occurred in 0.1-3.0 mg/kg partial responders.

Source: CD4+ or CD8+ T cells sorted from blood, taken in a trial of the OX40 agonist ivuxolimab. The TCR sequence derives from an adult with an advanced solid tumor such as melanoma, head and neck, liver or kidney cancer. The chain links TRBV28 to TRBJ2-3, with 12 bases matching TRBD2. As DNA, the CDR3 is TGTGCCAGCAGTTTATTCCGGACTAGCGGGAACACAGATACGCAGTATTTT. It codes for CASSLFRTSGNTDTQYF.